This TCR beta chain emerged from a study of blood T cell repertoires in COVID-19. Study at large: COVID-19 samples collected from the United States, Italy and Spain covered acute and convalescent phases. T cells, B-cell-depleted T cells, or PBMCs provided the cDNA or gDNA that served as material.

At least ten counts were recorded for this clone. Participant ages covered about 18 to 89 years across 24 US areas. Produced via immunoSEQ multiplex PCR; TCRdb's table is partial and in-frame only. The sample gives about 260,000 clones, about 83% of which show up once; 2% to 2.5% is in the top ten. This clonotype was obtained from a woman aged 45 to 65 who had recovered from COVID-19. Material: PBMCs or T cells enriched from blood (not recorded which).

In DNA, the CDR3 is TGTGCCAGCAGCAGGGGCCCCGGCATAACAGATACGCAGTATTTT. It yields the protein CASSRGPGITDTQYF. This chain links TRBV13 with TRBJ2-3; D may be TRBD1 (5 bases). Trimming shortened V by 5 bases and J by 3 bases, and 15 bases separated the two germline ends. This CDR3 has 15 amino acids. Germline values: CDR1 PRHDT, CDR2 FYEKMQ (reference sequence).